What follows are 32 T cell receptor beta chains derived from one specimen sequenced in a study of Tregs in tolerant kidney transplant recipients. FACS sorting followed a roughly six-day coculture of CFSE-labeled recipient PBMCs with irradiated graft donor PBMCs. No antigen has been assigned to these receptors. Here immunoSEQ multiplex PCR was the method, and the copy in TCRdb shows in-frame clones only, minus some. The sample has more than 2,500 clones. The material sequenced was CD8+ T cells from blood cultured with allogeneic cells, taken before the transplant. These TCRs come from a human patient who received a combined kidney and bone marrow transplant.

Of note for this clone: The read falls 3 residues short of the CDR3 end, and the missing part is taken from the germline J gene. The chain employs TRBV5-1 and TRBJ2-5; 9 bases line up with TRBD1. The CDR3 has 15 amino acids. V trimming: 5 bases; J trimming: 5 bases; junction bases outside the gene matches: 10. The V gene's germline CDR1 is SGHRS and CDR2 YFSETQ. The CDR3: CASRLGDRVMETQYF. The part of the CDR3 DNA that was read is TGCGCCAGCAGGTTAGGGGACAGGGTTATGGAGACC.

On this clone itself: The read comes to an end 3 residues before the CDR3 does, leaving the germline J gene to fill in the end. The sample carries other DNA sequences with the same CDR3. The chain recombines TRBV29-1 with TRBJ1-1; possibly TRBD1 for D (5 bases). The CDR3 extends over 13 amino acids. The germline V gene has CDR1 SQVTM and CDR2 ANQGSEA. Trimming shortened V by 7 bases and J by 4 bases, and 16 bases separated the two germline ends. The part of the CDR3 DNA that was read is TGCAGCGCCGAGGGGTGGAGTGGCACTGAA. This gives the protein CSAEGWSGTE. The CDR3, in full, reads CSAEGWSGTEAFF. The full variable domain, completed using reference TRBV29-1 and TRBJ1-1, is SAVISQKPSRDICQRGTSLTIQCQVDSQVTMMFWYRQQPGQSLTLIATANQGSEATYESGFVIDKFPISRPNLTFSTLTVSNMSPEDSSIYLCSAEGWSGTEAFFGQGTRLTVV.

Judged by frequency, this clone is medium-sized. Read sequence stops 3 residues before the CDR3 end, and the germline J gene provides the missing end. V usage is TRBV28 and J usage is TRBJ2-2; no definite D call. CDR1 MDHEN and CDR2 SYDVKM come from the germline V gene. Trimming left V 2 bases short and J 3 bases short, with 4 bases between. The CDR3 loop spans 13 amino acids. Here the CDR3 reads CASSLRYTGELFF. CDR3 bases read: TGTGCCAGCAGTTTAAGGTACACCGGGGAG.

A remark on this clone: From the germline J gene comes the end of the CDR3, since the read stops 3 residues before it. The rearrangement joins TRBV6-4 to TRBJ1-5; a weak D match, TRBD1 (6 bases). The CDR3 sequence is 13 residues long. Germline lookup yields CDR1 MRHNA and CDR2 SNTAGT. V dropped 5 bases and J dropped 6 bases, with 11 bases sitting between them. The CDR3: CASSLGAGQPQHF. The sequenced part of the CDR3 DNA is TGTGCCAGCAGTCTGGGGGCGGGTCAGCCC.

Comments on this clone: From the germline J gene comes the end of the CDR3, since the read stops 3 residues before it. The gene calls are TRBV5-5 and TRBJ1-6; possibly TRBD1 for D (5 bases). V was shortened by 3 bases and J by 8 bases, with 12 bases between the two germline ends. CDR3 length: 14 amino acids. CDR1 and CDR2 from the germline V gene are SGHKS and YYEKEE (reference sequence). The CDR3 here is CASSSTGGYSPLHF. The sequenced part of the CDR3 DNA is TGTGCCAGCAGCTCCACAGGTGGTTATTCACCC.

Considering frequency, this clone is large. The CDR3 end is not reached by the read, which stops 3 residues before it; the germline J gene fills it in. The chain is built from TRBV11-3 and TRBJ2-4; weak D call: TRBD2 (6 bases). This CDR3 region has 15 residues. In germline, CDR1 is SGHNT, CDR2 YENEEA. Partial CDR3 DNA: TGTGCAAGTCGCGGGGACTTAGGCGATCGGAACATT. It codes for CASRGDLGDRNI. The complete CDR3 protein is CASRGDLGDRNIQYF.

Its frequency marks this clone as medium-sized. The CDR3 is CASSPRVGNQPQHF. The covered CDR3 bases are TGTGCCAGCAGTCCACGGGTCGGCAATCAGCCC. The chain carries TRBV12-3 or TRBV12-4 and TRBJ1-5; no reliable D call. The sequenced fragment ends 3 residues before the CDR3 boundary, so the rest is inferred from the germline J gene. The CDR3 spans 14 residues. Trimming removed 5 bases from V and 2 bases from J, with 10 bases in between.

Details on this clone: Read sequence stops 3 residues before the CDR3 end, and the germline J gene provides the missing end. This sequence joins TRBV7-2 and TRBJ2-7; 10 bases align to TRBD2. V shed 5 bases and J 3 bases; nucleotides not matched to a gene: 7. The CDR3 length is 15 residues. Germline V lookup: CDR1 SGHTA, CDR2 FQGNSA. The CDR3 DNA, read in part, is TGTGCCAGCAGCCCCCTGACTAGCGGGCGCTACGAG. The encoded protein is CASSPLTSGRYE. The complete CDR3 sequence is CASSPLTSGRYEQYF.

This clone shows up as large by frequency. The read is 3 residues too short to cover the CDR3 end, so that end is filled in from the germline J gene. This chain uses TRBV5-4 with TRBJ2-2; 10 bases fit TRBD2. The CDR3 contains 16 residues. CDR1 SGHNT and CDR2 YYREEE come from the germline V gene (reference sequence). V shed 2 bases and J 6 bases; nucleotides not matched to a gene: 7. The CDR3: CASSFSSGRAAGELFF. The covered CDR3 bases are TGTGCCAGCAGCTTCAGCAGCGGGAGGGCCGCCGGGGAG.

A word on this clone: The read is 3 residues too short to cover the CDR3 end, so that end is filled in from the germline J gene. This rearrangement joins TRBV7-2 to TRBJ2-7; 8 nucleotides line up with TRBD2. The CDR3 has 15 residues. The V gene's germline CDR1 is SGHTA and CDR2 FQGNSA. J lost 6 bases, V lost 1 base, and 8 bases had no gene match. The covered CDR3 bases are TGTGCCAGCAGCTTAGTCGGGGGGGTGGGTGTCGAG. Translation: CASSLVGGVGVE. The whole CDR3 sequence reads CASSLVGGVGVEQYF.

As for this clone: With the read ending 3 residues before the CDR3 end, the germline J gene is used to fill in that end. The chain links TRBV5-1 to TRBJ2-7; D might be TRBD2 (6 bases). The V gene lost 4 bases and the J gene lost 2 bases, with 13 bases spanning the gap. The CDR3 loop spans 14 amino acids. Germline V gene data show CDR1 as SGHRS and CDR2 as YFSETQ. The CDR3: CASSPTWGAYEQYF. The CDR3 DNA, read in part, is TGCGCCAGCAGCCCTACCTGGGGGGCCTACGAG.

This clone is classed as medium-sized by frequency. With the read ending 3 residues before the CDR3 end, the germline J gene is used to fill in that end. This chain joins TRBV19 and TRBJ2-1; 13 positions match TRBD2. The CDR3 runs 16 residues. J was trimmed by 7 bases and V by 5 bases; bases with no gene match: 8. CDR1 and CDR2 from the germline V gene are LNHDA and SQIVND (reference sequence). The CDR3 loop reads CASSGRLAGGFNEQFF. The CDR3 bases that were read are TGTGCCAGTAGTGGACGACTAGCGGGAGGATTTAATGAG.

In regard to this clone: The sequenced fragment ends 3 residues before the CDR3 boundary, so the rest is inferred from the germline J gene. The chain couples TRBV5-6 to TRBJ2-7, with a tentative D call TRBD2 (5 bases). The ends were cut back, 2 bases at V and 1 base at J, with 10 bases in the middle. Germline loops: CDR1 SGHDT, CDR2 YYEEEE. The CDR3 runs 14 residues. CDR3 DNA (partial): TGTGCCAGCAGCTTACCAGCGGAGTCCTACGAG. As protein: CASSLPAESYE. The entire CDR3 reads CASSLPAESYEQYF.

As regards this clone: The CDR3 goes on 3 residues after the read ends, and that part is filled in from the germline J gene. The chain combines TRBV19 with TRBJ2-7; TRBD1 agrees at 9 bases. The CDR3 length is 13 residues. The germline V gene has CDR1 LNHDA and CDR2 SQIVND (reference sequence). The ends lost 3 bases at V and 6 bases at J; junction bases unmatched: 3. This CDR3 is CASSIGTGSEQYF. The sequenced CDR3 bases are TGTGCCAGTAGTATTGGGACAGGGAGCGAG.

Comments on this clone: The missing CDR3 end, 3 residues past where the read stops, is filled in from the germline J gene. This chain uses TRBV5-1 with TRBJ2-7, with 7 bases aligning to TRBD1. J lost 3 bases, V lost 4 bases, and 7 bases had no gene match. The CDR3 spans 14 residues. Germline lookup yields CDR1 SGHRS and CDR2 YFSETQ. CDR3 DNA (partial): TGCGCCAGCAGCCCCCGACAGGGAGACTACGAG. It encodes CASSPRQGDYE. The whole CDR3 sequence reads CASSPRQGDYEQYF.

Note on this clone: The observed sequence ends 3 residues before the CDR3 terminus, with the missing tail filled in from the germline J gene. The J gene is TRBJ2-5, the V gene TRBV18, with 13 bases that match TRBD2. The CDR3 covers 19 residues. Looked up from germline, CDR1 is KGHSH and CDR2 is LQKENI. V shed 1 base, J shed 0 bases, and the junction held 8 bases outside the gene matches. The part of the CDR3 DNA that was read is TGTGCCAGCTCACCACTAGGACTAGCGGGAGTGGCGGACCAAGAGACC. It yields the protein CASSPLGLAGVADQET. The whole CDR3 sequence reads CASSPLGLAGVADQETQYF.

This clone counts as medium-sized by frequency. The sequenced CDR3 bases are TGCAGTGCTAGAGGAATAGGGCCGGACAAAAACATT. This gives the protein CSARGIGPDKNI. The CDR3, in full, reads CSARGIGPDKNIQYF. V is TRBV20-1 and J is TRBJ2-4, with no clear D. The observed sequence ends 3 residues before the CDR3 terminus, with the missing tail filled in from the germline J gene. The V gene lost 1 base and the J gene lost 3 bases, with 13 bases spanning the gap. This CDR3 is built from 15 residues. Germline assignment: CDR1 DFQATT and CDR2 SNEGSKA (reference sequence).

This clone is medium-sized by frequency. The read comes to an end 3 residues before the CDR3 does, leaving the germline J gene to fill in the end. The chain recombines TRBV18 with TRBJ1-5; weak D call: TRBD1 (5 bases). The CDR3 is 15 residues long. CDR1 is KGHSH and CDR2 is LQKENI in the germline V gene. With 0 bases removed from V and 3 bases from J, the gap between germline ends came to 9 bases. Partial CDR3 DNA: TGTGCCAGCTCACCACCGGGGCGAACCAATCAGCCC. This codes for CASSPPGRTNQP. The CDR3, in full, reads CASSPPGRTNQPQHF.

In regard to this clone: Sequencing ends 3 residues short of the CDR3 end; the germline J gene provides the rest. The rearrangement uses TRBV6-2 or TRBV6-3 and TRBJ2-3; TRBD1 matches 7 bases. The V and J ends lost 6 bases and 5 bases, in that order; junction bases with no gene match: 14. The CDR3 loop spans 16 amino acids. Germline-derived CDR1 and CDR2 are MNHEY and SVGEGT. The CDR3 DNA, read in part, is TGTGCCAGCAGGTACCGGGGACAGCCGCCGGGAGATACG. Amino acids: CASRYRGQPPGDT. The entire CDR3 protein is CASRYRGQPPGDTQYF.

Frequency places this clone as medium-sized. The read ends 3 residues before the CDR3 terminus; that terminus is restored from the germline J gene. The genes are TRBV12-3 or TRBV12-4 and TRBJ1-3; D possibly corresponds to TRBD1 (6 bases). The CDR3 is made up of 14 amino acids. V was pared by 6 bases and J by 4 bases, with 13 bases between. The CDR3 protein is CASSHTGYGNTIYF. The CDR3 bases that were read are TGTGCCAGCAGCCACACAGGGTACGGAAACACC.

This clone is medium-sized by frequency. The sequenced CDR3 bases are TGTGCCAGCAGCTTCCTGACAGGAGACTATGGC. It translates to CASSFLTGDYG. The full CDR3 protein is CASSFLTGDYGYTF. The rearrangement uses TRBV5-5 and TRBJ1-2; maybe TRBD1 (6 bases). The CDR3 end lies 3 residues beyond the end of the read and is filled in from the germline J gene. Deletions cut 2 bases from V and 3 bases from J, with 11 bases between. Germline V gene lookup returns CDR1 SGHKS and CDR2 YYEKEE (reference sequence). The CDR3 runs to 14 residues. Using reference TRBV5-5 and TRBJ1-2 for the parts outside the CDR3, the full variable domain is DAGVTQSPTHLIKTRGQQVTLRCSPISGHKSVSWYQQVLGQGPQFIFQYYEKEERGRGNFPDRFSARQFPNYSSELNVNALLLGDSALYLCASSFLTGDYGYTFGSGTRLTVV.

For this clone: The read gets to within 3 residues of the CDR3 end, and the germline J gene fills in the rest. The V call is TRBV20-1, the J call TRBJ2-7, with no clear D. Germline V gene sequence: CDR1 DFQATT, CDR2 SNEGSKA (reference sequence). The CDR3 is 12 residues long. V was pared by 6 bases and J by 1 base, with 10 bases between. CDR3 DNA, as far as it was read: TGCAGTGCGCCACATCCTTCCTACGAG. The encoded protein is CSAPHPSYE. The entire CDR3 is CSAPHPSYEQYF.

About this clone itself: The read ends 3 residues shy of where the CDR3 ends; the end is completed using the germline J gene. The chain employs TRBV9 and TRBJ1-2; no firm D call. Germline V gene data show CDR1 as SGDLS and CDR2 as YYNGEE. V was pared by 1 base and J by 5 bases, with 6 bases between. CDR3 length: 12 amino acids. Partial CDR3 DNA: TGTGCCAGCAGCGTAAGCGGGTATGGC. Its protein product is CASSVSGYG. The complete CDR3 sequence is CASSVSGYGYTF.

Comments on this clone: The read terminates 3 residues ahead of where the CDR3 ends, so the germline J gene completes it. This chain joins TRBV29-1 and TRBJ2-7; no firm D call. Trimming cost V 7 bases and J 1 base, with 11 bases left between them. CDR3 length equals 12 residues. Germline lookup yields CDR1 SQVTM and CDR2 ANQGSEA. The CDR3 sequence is CSALIQSYEQYF. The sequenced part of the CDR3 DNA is TGCAGCGCCCTGATACAGTCCTACGAG.

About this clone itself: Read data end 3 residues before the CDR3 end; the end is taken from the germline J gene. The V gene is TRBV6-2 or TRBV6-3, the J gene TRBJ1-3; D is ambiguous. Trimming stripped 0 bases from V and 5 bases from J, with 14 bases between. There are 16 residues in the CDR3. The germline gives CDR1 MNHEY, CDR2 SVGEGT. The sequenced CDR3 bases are TGTGCCAGCAGTTACTCCGAGGGCCCTCCGCGAAACACC. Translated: CASSYSEGPPRNT. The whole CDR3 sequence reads CASSYSEGPPRNTIYF.

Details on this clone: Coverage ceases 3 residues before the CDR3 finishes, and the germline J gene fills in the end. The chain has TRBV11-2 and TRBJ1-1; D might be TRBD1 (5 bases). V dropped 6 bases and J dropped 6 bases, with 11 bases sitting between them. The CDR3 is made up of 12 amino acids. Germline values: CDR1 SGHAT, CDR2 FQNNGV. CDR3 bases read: TGTGCCAGCAGGGGGGGAGGGCCTGAA. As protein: CASRGGGPE. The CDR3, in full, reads CASRGGGPEAFF.

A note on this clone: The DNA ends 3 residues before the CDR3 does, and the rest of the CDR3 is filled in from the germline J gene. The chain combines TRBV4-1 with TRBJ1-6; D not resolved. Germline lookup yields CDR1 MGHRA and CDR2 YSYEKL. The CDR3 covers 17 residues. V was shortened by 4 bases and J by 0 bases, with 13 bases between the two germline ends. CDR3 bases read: TGCGCCAGCAGCCCGCTTCACCGCGACTCCTATAATTCACCC. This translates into CASSPLHRDSYNSP. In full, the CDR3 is CASSPLHRDSYNSPLHF.

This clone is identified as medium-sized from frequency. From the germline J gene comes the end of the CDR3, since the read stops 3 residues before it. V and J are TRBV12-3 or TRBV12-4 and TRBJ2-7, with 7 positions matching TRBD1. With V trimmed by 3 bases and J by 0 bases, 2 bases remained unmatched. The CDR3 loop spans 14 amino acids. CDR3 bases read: TGTGCCAGCAGTTTTGGGACAGCCTCCTACGAG. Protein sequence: CASSFGTASYE. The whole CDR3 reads CASSFGTASYEQYF.

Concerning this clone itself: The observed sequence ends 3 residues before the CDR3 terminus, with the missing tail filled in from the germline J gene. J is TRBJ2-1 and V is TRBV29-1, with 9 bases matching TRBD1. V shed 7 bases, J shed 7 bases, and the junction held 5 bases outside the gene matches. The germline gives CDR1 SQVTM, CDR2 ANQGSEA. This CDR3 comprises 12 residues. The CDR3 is CSGGQGRNEQFF. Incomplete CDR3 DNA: TGCAGCGGGGGACAGGGCAGGAATGAG.

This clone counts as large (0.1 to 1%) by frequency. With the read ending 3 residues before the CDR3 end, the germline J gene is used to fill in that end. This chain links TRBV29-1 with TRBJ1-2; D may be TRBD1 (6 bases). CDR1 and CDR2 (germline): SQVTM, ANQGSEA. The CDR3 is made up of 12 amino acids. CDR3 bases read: TGCAGCGTTGAACAGGGGACCTCCGGC. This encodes CSVEQGTSG. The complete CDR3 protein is CSVEQGTSGYTF.

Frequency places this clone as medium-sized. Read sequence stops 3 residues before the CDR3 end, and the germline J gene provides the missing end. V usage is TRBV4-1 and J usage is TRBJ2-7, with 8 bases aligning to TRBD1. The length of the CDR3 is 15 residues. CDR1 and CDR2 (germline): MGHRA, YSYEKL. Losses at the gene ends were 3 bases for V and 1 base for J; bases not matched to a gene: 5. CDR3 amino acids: CASSHSGTGSYEQYF. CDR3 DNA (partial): TGCGCCAGCAGCCACTCCGGGACAGGTTCCTACGAG.

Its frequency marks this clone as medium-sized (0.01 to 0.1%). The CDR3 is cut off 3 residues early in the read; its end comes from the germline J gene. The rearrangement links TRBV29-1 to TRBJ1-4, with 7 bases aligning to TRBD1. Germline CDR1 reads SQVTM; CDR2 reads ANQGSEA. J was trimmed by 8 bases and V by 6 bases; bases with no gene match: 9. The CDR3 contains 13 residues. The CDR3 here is CSVQTGTSEKLFF. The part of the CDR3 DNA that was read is TGCAGCGTCCAGACAGGGACGAGCGAAAAA.